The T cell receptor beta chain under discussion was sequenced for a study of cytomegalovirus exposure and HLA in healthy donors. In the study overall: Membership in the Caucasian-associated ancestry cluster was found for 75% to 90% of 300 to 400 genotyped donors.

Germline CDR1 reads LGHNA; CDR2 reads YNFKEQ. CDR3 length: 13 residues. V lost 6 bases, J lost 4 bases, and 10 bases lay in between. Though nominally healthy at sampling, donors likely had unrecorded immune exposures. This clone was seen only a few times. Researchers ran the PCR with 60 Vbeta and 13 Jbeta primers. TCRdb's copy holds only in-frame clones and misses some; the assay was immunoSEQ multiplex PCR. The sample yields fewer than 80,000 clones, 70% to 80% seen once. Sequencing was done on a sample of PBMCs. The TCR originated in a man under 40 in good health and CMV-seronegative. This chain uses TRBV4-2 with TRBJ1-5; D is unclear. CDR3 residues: CASSPGENQPQHF. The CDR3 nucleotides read TGTGCCAGCAGTCCCGGGGAGAATCAGCCCCAGCATTTT.